This paragraph reports one T cell receptor beta chain. The antigen is undetermined. The authors reverse transcribed all of the isolated RNA, so sequencing captured expressed TCRB transcripts. Clones were read by immunoSEQ multiplex PCR, and TCRdb kept only the in-frame ones, dropping some. The table has some 350,000 clones, roughly 14% seen once. Germline V gene data show CDR1 as MDHEN and CDR2 as SYDVKM. The CDR3 spans 14 residues. V lost 8 bases and J lost 2; bases outside the gene matches: 1. These data belong to a study of beta chain features in type 1 diabetes. Study findings and constraints: For Type 1 diabetes patients, all four CD4+ subsets carried TCRB CDR3s that were moderately but significantly shorter. VDJ junctions from type 1 diabetes patients carried fewer insertions and larger deletions.

The chain carries TRBV28 and TRBJ2-6, with 9 bases identical to TRBD1. The specimen sequenced was naive CD4+ T cells from blood. The clonotype comes from a woman between 18 and 29 years old with type 1 diabetes. The CDR3 DNA reads TGTGCCAGCGACAGGGGGGCTGGGGCCAACGTCCTGACTTTC. It is translated as CASDRGAGANVLTF. The complete variable domain, with remaining parts taken from reference TRBV28 and TRBJ2-6, reads DVKVTQSSRYLVKRTGEKVFLECVQDMDHENMFWYRQDPGLGLRLIYFSYDVKMKEKGDIPEGYSVSREKKERFSLILESASTNQTSMYLCASDRGAGANVLTFGAGSRLTVL.